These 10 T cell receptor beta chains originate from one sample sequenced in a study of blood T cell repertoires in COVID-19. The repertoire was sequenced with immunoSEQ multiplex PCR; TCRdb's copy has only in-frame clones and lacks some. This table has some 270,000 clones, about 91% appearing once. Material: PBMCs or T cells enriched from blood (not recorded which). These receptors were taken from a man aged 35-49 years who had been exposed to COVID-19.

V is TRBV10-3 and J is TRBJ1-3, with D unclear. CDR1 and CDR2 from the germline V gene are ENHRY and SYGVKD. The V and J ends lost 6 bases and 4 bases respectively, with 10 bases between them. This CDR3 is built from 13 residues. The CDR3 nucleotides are TGTGCCATCAGGGACTTAATGGGAAACACCATATATTTT. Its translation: CAIRDLMGNTIYF.

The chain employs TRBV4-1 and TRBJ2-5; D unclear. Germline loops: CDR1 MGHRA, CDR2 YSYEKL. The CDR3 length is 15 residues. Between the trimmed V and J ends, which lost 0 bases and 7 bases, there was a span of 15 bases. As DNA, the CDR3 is TGCGCCAGCAGCCAAGATCCAACCATCCCGGGGACCCAGTACTTC. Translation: CASSQDPTIPGTQYF.

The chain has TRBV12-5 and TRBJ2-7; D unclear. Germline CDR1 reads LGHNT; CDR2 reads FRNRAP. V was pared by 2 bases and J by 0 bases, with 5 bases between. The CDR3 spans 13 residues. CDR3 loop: CASGLPSSYEQYF. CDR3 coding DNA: TGTGCTAGTGGTTTGCCCAGCTCCTACGAGCAGTACTTC. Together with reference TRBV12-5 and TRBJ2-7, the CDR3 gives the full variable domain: DARVTQTPRHKVTEMGQEVTMRCQPILGHNTVFWYRQTMMQGLELLAYFRNRAPLDDSGMPKDRFSAEMPDATLATLKIQPSEPRDSAVYFCASGLPSSYEQYFGPGTRLTVT.

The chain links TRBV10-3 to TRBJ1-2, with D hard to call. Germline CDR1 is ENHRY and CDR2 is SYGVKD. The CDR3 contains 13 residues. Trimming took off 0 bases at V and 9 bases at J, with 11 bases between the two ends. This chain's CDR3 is CAISESPGHRYTF. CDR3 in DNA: TGTGCCATCAGTGAGTCTCCGGGTCACCGCTACACCTTC.

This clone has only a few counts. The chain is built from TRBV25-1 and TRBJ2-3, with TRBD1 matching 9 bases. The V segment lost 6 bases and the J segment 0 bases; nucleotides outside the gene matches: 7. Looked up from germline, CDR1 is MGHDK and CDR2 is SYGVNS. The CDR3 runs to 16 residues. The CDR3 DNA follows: TGTGCCAGCAGCCCGCCTGGACAGGGGAGCACAGATACGCAGTATTTT. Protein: CASSPPGQGSTDTQYF.

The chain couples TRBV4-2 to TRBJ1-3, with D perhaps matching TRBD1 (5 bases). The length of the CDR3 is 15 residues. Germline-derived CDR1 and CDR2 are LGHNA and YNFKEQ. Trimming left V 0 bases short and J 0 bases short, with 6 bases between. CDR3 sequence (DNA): TGTGCCAGCAGCCAAGAGACAGACTCTGGAAACACCATATATTTT. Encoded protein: CASSQETDSGNTIYF.

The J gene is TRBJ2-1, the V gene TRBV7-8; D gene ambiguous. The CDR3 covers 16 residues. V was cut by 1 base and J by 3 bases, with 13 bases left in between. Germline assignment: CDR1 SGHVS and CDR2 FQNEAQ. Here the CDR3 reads CASSLVTGESYNEQFF. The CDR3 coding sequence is TGTGCCAGCAGCTTAGTAACGGGTGAAAGCTACAATGAGCAGTTCTTC.

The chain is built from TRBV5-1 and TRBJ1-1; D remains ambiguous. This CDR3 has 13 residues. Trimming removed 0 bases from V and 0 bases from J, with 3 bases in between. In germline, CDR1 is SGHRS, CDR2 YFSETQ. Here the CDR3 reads CASSLAVNTEAFF. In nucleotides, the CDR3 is TGCGCCAGCAGCTTGGCAGTGAACACTGAAGCTTTCTTT.

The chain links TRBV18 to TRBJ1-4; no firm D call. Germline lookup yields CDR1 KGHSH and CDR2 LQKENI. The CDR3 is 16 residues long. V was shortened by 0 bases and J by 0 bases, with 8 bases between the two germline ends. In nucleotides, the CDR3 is TGTGCCAGCTCACCACCAGTAAGAGCAACTAATGAAAAACTGTTTTTT. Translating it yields CASSPPVRATNEKLFF.

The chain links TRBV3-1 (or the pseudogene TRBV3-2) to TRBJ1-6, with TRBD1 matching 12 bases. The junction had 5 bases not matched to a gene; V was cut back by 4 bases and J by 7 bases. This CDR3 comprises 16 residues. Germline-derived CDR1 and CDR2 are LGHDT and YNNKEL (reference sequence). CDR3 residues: CASSRGTGGGNSPLHF. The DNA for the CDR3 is TGTGCCAGCAGCCGCGGGACAGGGGGCGGAAATTCACCCCTCCACTTT.